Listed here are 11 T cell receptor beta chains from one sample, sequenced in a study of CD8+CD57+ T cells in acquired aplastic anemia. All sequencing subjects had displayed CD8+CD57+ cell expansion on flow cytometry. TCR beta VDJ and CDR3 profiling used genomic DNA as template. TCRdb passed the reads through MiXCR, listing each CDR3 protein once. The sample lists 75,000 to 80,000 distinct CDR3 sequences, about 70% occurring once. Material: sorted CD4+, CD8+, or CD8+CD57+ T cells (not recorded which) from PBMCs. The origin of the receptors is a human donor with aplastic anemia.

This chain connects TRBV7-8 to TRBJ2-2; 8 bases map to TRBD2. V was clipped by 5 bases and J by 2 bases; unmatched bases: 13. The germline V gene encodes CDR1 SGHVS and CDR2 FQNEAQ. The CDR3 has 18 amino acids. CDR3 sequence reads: CASSPRRIAGPNTGELFF. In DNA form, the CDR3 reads TGTGCCAGCAGCCCGAGGAGGATAGCGGGACCTAACACCGGGGAGCTGTTTTTT.

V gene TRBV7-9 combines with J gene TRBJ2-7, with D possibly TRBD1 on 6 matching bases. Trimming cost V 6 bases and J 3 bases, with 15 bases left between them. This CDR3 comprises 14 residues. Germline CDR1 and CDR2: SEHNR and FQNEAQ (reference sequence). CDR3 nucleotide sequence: TGTGCCAGCAGTCCCGGGACAACCATCTACGAGCAGTACTTC. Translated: CASSPGTTIYEQYF.

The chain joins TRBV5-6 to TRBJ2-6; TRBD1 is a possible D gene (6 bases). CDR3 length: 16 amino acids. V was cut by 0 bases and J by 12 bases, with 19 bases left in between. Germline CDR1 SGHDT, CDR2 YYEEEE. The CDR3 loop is CASSLEAQGWTSVLTF. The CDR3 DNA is TGTGCCAGCAGCTTGGAGGCACAGGGTTGGACCAGCGTCCTGACTTTC.

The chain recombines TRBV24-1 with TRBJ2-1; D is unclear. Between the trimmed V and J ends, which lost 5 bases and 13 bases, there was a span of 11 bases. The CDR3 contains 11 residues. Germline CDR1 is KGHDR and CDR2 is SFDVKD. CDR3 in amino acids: CATSGGRNQFF. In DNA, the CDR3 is TGTGCCACCAGTGGAGGCAGGAACCAGTTCTTC.

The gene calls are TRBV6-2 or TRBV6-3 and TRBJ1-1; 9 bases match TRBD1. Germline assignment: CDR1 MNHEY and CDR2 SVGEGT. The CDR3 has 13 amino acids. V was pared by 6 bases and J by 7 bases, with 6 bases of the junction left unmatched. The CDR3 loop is CASRKQGAVEAFF. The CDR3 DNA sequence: TGTGCCAGCAGGAAACAGGGGGCAGTTGAAGCTTTCTTT.

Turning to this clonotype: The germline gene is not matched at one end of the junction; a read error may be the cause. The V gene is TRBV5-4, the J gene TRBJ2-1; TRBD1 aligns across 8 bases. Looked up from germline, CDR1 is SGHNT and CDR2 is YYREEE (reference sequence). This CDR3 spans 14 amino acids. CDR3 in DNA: TGTGCCAGCAGCTGGGCGACAGGGGTCAATGGGCAGTTCTTC. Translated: CASSWATGVNGQFF.

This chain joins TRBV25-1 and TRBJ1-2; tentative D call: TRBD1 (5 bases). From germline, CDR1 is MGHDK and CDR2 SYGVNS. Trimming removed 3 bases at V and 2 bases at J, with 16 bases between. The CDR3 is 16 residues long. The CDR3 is CASSDQPIQGNYGYTF. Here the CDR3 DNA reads TGTGCCAGCAGTGATCAACCCATCCAGGGAAACTATGGCTACACCTTC.

The DNA of the CDR3 is TGTGCCAGCAGCTTCCGCTACGAGCAGTACTTC. Protein: CASSFRYEQYF. The V gene is TRBV13, the J gene TRBJ2-7; D is uncertain. V lost 3 bases and J lost 3, with 3 bases in between. The length of the CDR3 is 11 residues. Germline values: CDR1 PRHDT, CDR2 FYEKMQ (reference sequence).

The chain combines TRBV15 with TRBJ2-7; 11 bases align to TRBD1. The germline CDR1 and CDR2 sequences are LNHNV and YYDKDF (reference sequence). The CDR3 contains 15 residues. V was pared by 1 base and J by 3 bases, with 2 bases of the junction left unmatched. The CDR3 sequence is CATSRGTGGSYEQYF. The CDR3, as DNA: TGTGCCACCAGCAGAGGGACAGGGGGCAGCTACGAGCAGTACTTC.

Here the CDR3 DNA reads TGTGCCAGCCGGACGGACCTCTCCTACAATGAGCAGTTCTTC. Encoded protein: CASRTDLSYNEQFF. The chain carries TRBV19 and TRBJ2-1; no clear D. The germline gives CDR1 LNHDA, CDR2 SQIVND (reference sequence). The CDR3 sequence is 14 residues long. Trimming stripped 9 bases from V and 0 bases from J, with 12 bases between. Based on the CDR3 plus reference TRBV19 and TRBJ2-1, the full variable domain is DGGITQSPKYLFRKEGQNVTLSCEQNLNHDAMYWYRQDPGQGLRLIYYSQIVNDFQKGDIAEGYSVSREKKESFPLTVTSAQKNPTAFYLCASRTDLSYNEQFFGPGTRLTVL.

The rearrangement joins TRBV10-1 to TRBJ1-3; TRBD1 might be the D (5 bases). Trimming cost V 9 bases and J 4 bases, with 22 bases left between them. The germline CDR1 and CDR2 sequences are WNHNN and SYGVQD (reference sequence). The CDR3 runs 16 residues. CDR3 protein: CASQREGISIGNTIYF. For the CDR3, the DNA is TGCGCCAGTCAGAGGGAGGGGATAAGTATAGGAAACACCATATATTTT.